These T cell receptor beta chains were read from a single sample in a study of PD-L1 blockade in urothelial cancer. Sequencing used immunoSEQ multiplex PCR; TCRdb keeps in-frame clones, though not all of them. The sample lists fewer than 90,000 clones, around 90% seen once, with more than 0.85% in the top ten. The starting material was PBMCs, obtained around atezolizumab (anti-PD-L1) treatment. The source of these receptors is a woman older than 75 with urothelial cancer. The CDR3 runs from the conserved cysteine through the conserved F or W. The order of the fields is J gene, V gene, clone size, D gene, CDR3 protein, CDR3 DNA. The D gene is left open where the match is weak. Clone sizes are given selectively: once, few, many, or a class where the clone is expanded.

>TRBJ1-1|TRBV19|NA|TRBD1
CAIEPTTGETEAFF
TGTGCCATTGAACCTACGACAGGGGAAACTGAAGCTTTCTTT
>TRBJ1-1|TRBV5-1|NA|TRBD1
CASSRQGGGTEAFF
TGCGCCAGCAGCCGGCAGGGGGGAGGCACTGAAGCTTTCTTT
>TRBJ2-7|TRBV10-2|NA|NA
CASSGGETSYEQYF
TGCGCCAGCAGTGGCGGGGAAACCTCCTACGAGCAGTACTTC
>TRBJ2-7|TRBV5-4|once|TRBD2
CASRLAGASYEQYF
TGTGCCAGCAGACTAGCGGGAGCTTCCTACGAGCAGTACTTC
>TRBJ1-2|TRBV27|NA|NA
CASSLSKGISNYGYTF
TGTGCCAGCAGTTTATCGAAGGGGATATCTAACTATGGCTACACCTTC
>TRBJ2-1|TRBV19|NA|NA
CASSSSSQFDNEQFF
TGTGCCAGTAGTAGCAGTAGCCAGTTTGACAATGAGCAGTTCTTC
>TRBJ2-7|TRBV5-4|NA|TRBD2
CASSTGGLAGGDEQYF
TGTGCCAGCAGCACGGGGGGACTAGCGGGAGGGGACGAGCAGTACTTC
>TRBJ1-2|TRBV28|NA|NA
CASSLRGNGYTF
TGTGCCAGCAGTTTACGGGGAAATGGCTACACCTTC
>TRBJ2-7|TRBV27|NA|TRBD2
CASSPSGGGSYEQYF
TGTGCCAGCAGTCCCTCGGGGGGAGGGTCCTACGAGCAGTACTTC
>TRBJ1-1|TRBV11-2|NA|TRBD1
CASSLFPMGAGGTEAFF
TGTGCCAGCAGCTTATTTCCCATGGGGGCAGGGGGGACTGAAGCTTTCTTT
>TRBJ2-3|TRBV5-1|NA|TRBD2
CASSGRTSGSTDTQYF
TGCGCCAGCAGCGGCCGGACTAGCGGTTCCACAGATACGCAGTATTTT
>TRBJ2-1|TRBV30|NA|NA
CAWSRRGFEQFF
TGTGCCTGGAGTAGAAGGGGCTTTGAGCAGTTCTTC